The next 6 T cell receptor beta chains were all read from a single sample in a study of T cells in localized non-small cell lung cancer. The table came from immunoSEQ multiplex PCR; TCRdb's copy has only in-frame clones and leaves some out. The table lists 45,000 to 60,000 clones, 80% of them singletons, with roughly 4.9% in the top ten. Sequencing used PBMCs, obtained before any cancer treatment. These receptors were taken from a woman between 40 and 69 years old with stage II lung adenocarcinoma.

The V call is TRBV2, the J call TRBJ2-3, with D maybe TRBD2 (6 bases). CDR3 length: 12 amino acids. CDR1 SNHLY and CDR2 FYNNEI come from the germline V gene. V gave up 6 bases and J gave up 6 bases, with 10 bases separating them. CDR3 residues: CASRLGGDTQYF. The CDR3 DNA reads TGTGCCAGCAGGCTAGGAGGGGATACGCAGTATTTT.

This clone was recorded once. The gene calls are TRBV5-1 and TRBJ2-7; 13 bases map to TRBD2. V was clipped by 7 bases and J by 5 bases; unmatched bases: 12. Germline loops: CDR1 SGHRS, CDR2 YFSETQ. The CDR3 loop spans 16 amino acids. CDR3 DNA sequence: TGCGCCAGCCGAAAGTCAACTAGCGGGGGGGCCCACGAGCAGTACTTC. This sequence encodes CASRKSTSGGAHEQYF.

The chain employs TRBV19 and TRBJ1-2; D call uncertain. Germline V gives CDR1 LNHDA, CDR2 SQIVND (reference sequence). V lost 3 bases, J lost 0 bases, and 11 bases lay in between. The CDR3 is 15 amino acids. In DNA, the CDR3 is TGTGCCAGTAGTATGTTGGACTCTTCTAACTATGGCTACACCTTC. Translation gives CASSMLDSSNYGYTF. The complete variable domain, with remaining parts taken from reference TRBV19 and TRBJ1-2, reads DGGITQSPKYLFRKEGQNVTLSCEQNLNHDAMYWYRQDPGQGLRLIYYSQIVNDFQKGDIAEGYSVSREKKESFPLTVTSAQKNPTAFYLCASSMLDSSNYGYTFGSGTRLTVV.

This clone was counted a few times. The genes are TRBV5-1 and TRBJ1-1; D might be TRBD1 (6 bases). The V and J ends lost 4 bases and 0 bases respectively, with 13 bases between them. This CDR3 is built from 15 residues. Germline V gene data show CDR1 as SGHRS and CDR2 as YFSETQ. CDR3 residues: CASSRRTDLNTEAFF. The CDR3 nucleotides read TGCGCCAGCAGCCGACGGACAGATTTGAACACTGAAGCTTTCTTT.

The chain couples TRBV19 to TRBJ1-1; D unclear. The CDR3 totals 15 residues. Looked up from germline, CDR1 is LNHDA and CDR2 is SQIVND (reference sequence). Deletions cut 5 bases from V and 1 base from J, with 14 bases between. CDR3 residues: CASSFPGSRNTEAFF. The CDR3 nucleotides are TGTGCCAGTAGTTTCCCCGGGAGCAGGAACACTGAAGCTTTCTTT.

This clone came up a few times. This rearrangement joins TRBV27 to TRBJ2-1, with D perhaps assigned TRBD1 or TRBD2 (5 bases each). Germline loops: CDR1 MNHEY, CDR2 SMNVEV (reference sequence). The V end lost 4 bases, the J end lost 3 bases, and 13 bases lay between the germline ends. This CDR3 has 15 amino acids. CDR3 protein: CASSWRGVFYNEQFF. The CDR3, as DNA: TGTGCCAGCAGTTGGAGAGGGGTTTTCTACAATGAGCAGTTCTTC.